The 18 T cell receptor beta chains reported below all come from one sample, sequenced in a study of graft-versus-host responses after intestinal transplantation (dated by TCRdb to 2020 to 2023). The library was prepared using the immunoSEQ multiplex PCR assay. TCRdb took this table from immuneACCESS and kept in-frame rearrangements with V and J called. Such tables lack part of the clones; where checked against another copy, unresolved V genes explain under half of the gap, and the rest is unexplained. The sample table lists over 100,000 clones, 85% to 95% of them with a count of one. More than 2.5% of the sample lies in the top ten. What the time point label conveys for this sample: cells obtained before transplantation from donor or recipient. These TCRs are of unknown antigen specificity. The material sequenced was unstimulated CD8+ T cells sorted from spleen or lymph node cells, taken before intestinal transplant. These receptors all stem from a human donor who received an intestinal transplant.

This chain joins TRBV15 and TRBJ1-2; maybe TRBD1 (6 bases). The ends were cut back, 5 bases at V and 0 bases at J, with 37 bases in the middle. Looked up from germline, CDR1 is LNHNV and CDR2 is YYDKDF (reference sequence). This CDR3 is built from 23 residues. CDR3 loop: CATSGFLSSGTRLQEISNYGYTF. The CDR3 DNA sequence: TGTGCCACCAGCGGCTTTCTTAGTTCCGGGACAAGACTCCAGGAGATATCTAACTATGGCTACACCTTC.

The CDR3 loop is CASSLAGTGEYEQYF. The CDR3 DNA reads as TGTGCCAGCAGTCTCGCCGGGACAGGGGAGTACGAGCAGTACTTC. The chain joins TRBV6-6 to TRBJ2-7, with TRBD1 identical over 10 bases. Germline V gene lookup returns CDR1 MNHNY and CDR2 SVGAGI (reference sequence). The CDR3 sequence is 15 residues long. Trimming at V came to 5 bases and at J to 4 bases, leaving 8 bases not matched to a gene.

This clone was counted between two and nine times. The chain is built from TRBV10-2 and TRBJ1-1, with D possibly TRBD1 on 6 matching bases. There are 12 residues in the CDR3. Germline assignment: CDR1 WSHSY and CDR2 SAAADI. Trimming shortened V by 10 bases and J by 1 base, and 10 bases separated the two germline ends. The CDR3 DNA reads TGCGCCACCTTACAGGGGAACACTGAAGCTTTCTTT. This translates into CATLQGNTEAFF.

This CDR3 is CASSGIGNQPQHF. The CDR3 coding sequence is TGTGCCAGCTCAGGGATCGGGAATCAGCCCCAGCATTTT. This sequence joins TRBV27 and TRBJ1-5, with D possibly matching TRBD1 (5 bases). V was clipped by 8 bases and J by 4 bases, with 12 bases between them. Germline CDR1 MNHEY, CDR2 SMNVEV (reference sequence). The CDR3 extends over 13 amino acids.

The genes are TRBV14 and TRBJ2-7; tentative D call: TRBD2 (6 bases). From germline, CDR1 is SGHDN and CDR2 FVKESK. The CDR3 sequence is 13 residues long. Trimming removed 1 base at V and 2 bases at J, with 6 bases between. CDR3 DNA: TGTGCCAGCAGCCAAGGGAGGGCCTACGAGCAGTACTTC. Its protein is CASSQGRAYEQYF.

The chain has TRBV6-1 and TRBJ1-5, with 8 bases lining up with TRBD1. The CDR3 runs to 13 residues. The V and J ends lost 5 bases and 7 bases, in that order; junction bases with no gene match: 4. The germline gives CDR1 MNHNS, CDR2 SASEGT. The CDR3 DNA is TGTGCCAGCAGTCAGGGGGCAAGGCAGCCCCAGCATTTT. It codes for CASSQGARQPQHF.

Notes on this clone: Other DNA sequences within the sample encode an identical CDR3. This chain uses TRBV5-6 with TRBJ2-7, with D maybe TRBD2 (5 bases). CDR3 size: 14 residues. Deletions cut 0 bases from V and 4 bases from J, with 11 bases between. Germline V gene sequence: CDR1 SGHDT, CDR2 YYEEEE. The CDR3: CASSLGGSQYEQYF. The CDR3, as DNA: TGTGCCAGCAGCTTGGGAGGGAGTCAGTACGAGCAGTACTTC. The full variable domain, with the rest looked up from reference TRBV5-6 and TRBJ2-7, is DAGVTQSPTHLIKTRGQQVTLRCSPKSGHDTVSWYQQALGQGPQFIFQYYEEEERQRGNFPDRFSGHQFPNYSSELNVNALLLGDSALYLCASSLGGSQYEQYFGPGTRLTVT.

The genes are TRBV5-6 and TRBJ2-2; D is possibly TRBD1 or TRBD2 (5 bases each). V dropped 2 bases and J dropped 5 bases, with 13 bases sitting between them. This CDR3 is built from 15 residues. Germline V gene lookup returns CDR1 SGHDT and CDR2 YYEEEE. CDR3 nucleotide sequence: TGTGCCAGCAGCTTCGGGGCCATGGGGACCGGGGAGCTGTTTTTT. Its translation: CASSFGAMGTGELFF. Full variable domain (remainder filled in from reference TRBV5-6 and TRBJ2-2): DAGVTQSPTHLIKTRGQQVTLRCSPKSGHDTVSWYQQALGQGPQFIFQYYEEEERQRGNFPDRFSGHQFPNYSSELNVNALLLGDSALYLCASSFGAMGTGELFFGEGSRLTVL.

V usage is TRBV7-3 and J usage is TRBJ2-7; 11 nucleotides line up with TRBD1. Germline V gene data show CDR1 as SGHTA and CDR2 as FQGTGA. Trimming at V came to 5 bases and at J to 4 bases, leaving 4 bases not matched to a gene. This CDR3 contains 14 residues. The CDR3: CASSPGQGGYEQYF. CDR3 DNA: TGTGCCAGCAGCCCGGGACAGGGGGGGTACGAGCAGTACTTC.

The chain recombines TRBV28 with TRBJ2-7; no clear D gene. The germline V gene encodes CDR1 MDHEN and CDR2 SYDVKM. This CDR3 spans 14 amino acids. The V end lost 6 bases, the J end lost 0 bases, and 12 bases lay between the germline ends. The CDR3 coding sequence is TGTGCCAGCAGACCACTTTACCCCTCCTACGAGCAGTACTTC. This translates into CASRPLYPSYEQYF.

The V gene is TRBV6-1, the J gene TRBJ2-7; 8 bases align to TRBD2. V shed 7 bases and J 4 bases; nucleotides not matched to a gene: 12. The CDR3 is 15 residues long. The V gene's germline CDR1 is MNHNS and CDR2 SASEGT. CDR3 amino acids: CASTKAGVRGYEQYF. CDR3 bases: TGTGCCAGCACCAAAGCGGGGGTACGCGGGTACGAGCAGTACTTC.

The rearrangement joins TRBV15 to TRBJ2-4; D may correspond to TRBD1 or TRBD2 (5 bases each). CDR3 size: 13 residues. V lost 8 bases and J 10 bases, leaving 18 bases between the germline ends. Germline-derived CDR1 and CDR2 are LNHNV and YYDKDF (reference sequence). CDR3: CATAPGPHRIQYF. CDR3 bases: TGTGCCACCGCACCGGGACCTCATCGAATTCAGTACTTC.

The genes are TRBV7-3 and TRBJ1-1; D is perhaps TRBD1 (5 bases). Germline values: CDR1 SGHTA, CDR2 FQGTGA. V lost 8 bases and J 1 base, leaving 26 bases between the germline ends. CDR3 size: 18 residues. For the CDR3, the DNA is TGTGCCAGCGCCCTATGGGCGGTCAGGGCTCCCTGGAACACTGAAGCTTTCTTT. It specifies CASALWAVRAPWNTEAFF.

The V call is TRBV4-1, the J call TRBJ2-1, with D perhaps TRBD2 (6 bases). V lost 0 bases and J lost 6, with 9 bases in between. Germline CDR1 is MGHRA and CDR2 is YSYEKL. The CDR3 sequence is 14 residues long. In DNA, the CDR3 is TGCGCCAGCAGCCAAGATTTGGGGGGCAATGAGCAGTTCTTC. Protein sequence: CASSQDLGGNEQFF.

The chain joins TRBV9 to TRBJ1-4; 7 bases fit TRBD1. In germline, CDR1 is SGDLS, CDR2 YYNGEE. V shed 3 bases, J shed 4 bases, and the junction held 6 bases outside the gene matches. The CDR3 extends over 15 amino acids. CDR3 region: CASSAGQADNEKLFF. CDR3 nucleotides: TGTGCCAGCAGCGCAGGACAGGCCGATAATGAAAAACTGTTTTTT.

The chain joins TRBV11-3 to TRBJ1-1, with no clear D. CDR1 SGHNT and CDR2 YENEEA come from the germline V gene. V lost 5 bases and J lost 0, with 7 bases in between. CDR3 size: 13 residues. The CDR3 sequence is CASSQAVNTEAFF. The CDR3 coding sequence is TGTGCCAGCAGCCAGGCCGTGAACACTGAAGCTTTCTTT.

The chain joins TRBV14 to TRBJ2-5, with D unresolved. This CDR3 has 14 amino acids. Between the trimmed V and J ends, which lost 0 bases and 3 bases, there was a span of 8 bases. The germline V gene encodes CDR1 SGHDN and CDR2 FVKESK. CDR3 bases: TGTGCCAGCAGCCAAGAACCTGGAGAAGAGACCCAGTACTTC. It is translated as CASSQEPGEETQYF.

Concerning this clone: The same CDR3 can be traced to other DNA sequences in this sample. The chain is built from TRBV7-3 and TRBJ2-3; the D gene is possibly TRBD2 (5 bases). The length of the CDR3 is 15 residues. The V gene's germline CDR1 is SGHTA and CDR2 FQGTGA. V lost 1 base to trimming and J lost 1 base, with 9 bases between them. CDR3 DNA sequence: TGTGCCAGCAGCTTAAGTGGTAGCGGCACAGATACGCAGTATTTT. It specifies CASSLSGSGTDTQYF.